Shown below are 3 T cell receptor beta chains from a single sample sequenced in a study of regulatory T cells in long-lasting Graves disease. Arm-PCR with iRepertoire HTBI primers amplified the CDR3 regions for these TCR beta libraries. TCRdb reprocessed the multiplex PCR reads with MiXCR, giving one entry per CDR3 protein. The repertoire consists of over 450,000 distinct CDR3 sequences, with 20% to 25% occurring once and the leading ten covering more than 6%. As for time point: persistent/refractory GD, antithyroid drugs over 5 years with positive TRAb. Extracted RNA from PBMCs served as the source of the TCR library. This sample comprised peripheral blood mononuclear cells (PBMCs), obtained when the disease was refractory, from a patient treated with antithyroid drugs. All receptors derive from a female donor with Graves disease.

Many counts were recorded for this clonotype. The rearrangement joins TRBV2 to TRBJ2-2, with D possibly TRBD1 on 6 matching bases. Between the trimmed V and J ends, which lost 8 bases and 3 bases, there was a span of 10 bases. The CDR3 has 13 residues. Germline V CDR1 and CDR2: SNHLY, FYNNEI. The CDR3 spells CASGDIYTGELFF. CDR3 in DNA: TGTGCCAGCGGGGACATCTACACCGGGGAGCTGTTTTTT.

As concerns this clonotype: Possible read error: a much larger clone is one base away. V and J are TRBV6-2 or TRBV6-3 and TRBJ1-4; the D gene is possibly TRBD1 (5 bases). Germline V lookup: CDR1 MNHEY, CDR2 SVGEGT. The CDR3 is 15 residues long. CDR3 sequence (DNA): TGTGCCAGCAGTTACCTTCAGGGCCTTAATGAAAAACCGTTTTTT. This translates into CASSYLQGLNEKPFF.

This clonotype has a handful of counts. The chain couples TRBV28 to TRBJ2-1; the D gene is possibly TRBD2 (6 bases). Looked up from germline, CDR1 is MDHEN and CDR2 is SYDVKM. V was trimmed by 3 bases and J by 1 base, leaving 13 bases between them. The CDR3 has 16 amino acids. The CDR3 DNA is TGTGCCAGCAGTTTTTCCGGCGGGATGTCCTACAATGAGCAGTTCTTC. It encodes CASSFSGGMSYNEQFF.